A selection of T cell receptor beta chains follows, all from one sample in a study of identical twins. MiXCR, run by TCRdb on the 5' RACE reads, gives a single entry per CDR3 protein. In the table there are more than 200,000 distinct CDR3 sequences, 11% to 15% of which are singletons. The sequenced sample was memory (CD45RO+) T cells sorted from blood. The receptors were gathered from a woman aged 18-29 years in good health. Each CDR3 is given with its conserved first and last residue. D genes are given only for firm matches. Size tells how often a clone was seen (once, few, many) or the class of an expanded clone, and some rows leave it out.

clone_size: few; j_call: TRBJ2-3; d_call: .; v_call: TRBV29-1; cdr3_length: 11; cdr3_nt: TGCAGCGTCCGGGACTCAGATACGCAGTATTTT; cdr3_aa: CSVRDSDTQYF
clone_size: few; j_call: TRBJ2-7; d_call: .; v_call: TRBV30; cdr3_length: 14; cdr3_nt: TGTGCCTGGAGTGTGCTAAGATCGCCGAATCAGCAGTACTTC; cdr3_aa: CAWSVLRSPNQQYF
clone_size: few; j_call: TRBJ2-1; d_call: .; v_call: TRBV20-1; cdr3_length: 13; cdr3_nt: TGCAGTGCTAGAGAAGGGTCTAGTAATGAGCAGTTCTTC; cdr3_aa: CSAREGSSNEQFF
clone_size: .; j_call: TRBJ2-3; d_call: TRBD2; v_call: TRBV29-1; cdr3_length: 17; cdr3_nt: TGCAGCGTTTTAGGTAGCGGGAGGGCCCTTTCGACAGATACGCAGTATTTT; cdr3_aa: CSVLGSGRALSTDTQYF
clone_size: few; j_call: TRBJ2-6; d_call: .; v_call: TRBV5-1; cdr3_length: 15; cdr3_nt: TGCGCCAGCAGCGCCACCCTTTCGGGGGCCAACGTCCTGACTTTC; cdr3_aa: CASSATLSGANVLTF
clone_size: .; j_call: TRBJ1-1; d_call: TRBD1; v_call: TRBV29-1; cdr3_length: 12; cdr3_nt: TGCAGCGTGCACAGGGGGTCCACTGAAGCTTTCTTT; cdr3_aa: CSVHRGSTEAFF
clone_size: .; j_call: TRBJ2-1; d_call: .; v_call: TRBV9; cdr3_length: 12; cdr3_nt: .; cdr3_aa: CASSVGRGTEFF
clone_size: few; j_call: TRBJ2-3; d_call: TRBD1; v_call: TRBV12-3/TRBV12-4; cdr3_length: 15; cdr3_nt: TGTGCCAGCAGGTCTCAGGGGGCTAGCACAGATACGCAGTATTTT; cdr3_aa: CASRSQGASTDTQYF
clone_size: many; j_call: TRBJ1-2; d_call: .; v_call: TRBV11-1; cdr3_length: 18; cdr3_nt: TGTGCCAGCAGCTTAGCGGAATCCTACGGTGTCTCCCTCTATGGCTACACCTTC; cdr3_aa: CASSLAESYGVSLYGYTF
clone_size: .; j_call: TRBJ2-2; d_call: TRBD2; v_call: TRBV4-1; cdr3_length: 15; cdr3_nt: TGCGCCAGCAGCCAAGTCGGTGGGAGGGCTAGGGAGCTGTTTTTT; cdr3_aa: CASSQVGGRARELFF
clone_size: few; j_call: TRBJ2-3; d_call: TRBD2; v_call: TRBV7-8; cdr3_length: 15; cdr3_nt: TGTGCCAGCAGCTTTAGCGGGAGGCACACAGATACGCAGTATTTT; cdr3_aa: CASSFSGRHTDTQYF
clone_size: .; j_call: TRBJ1-1; d_call: TRBD1; v_call: TRBV2; cdr3_length: 16; cdr3_nt: TGTGTCAGCAGTCACCCGGGACAGGGTTCGAAAACTGAAGCTTTCTTT; cdr3_aa: CVSSHPGQGSKTEAFF
clone_size: many; j_call: TRBJ1-2; d_call: .; v_call: TRBV5-1; cdr3_length: 14; cdr3_nt: TGCGCCAGCAGCTTGGGTCTTCCTGGCTATGGCTACACCTTC; cdr3_aa: CASSLGLPGYGYTF
clone_size: .; j_call: TRBJ1-2; d_call: .; v_call: TRBV5-1; cdr3_length: 14; cdr3_nt: TGCGCCAGCAGCTTGTGGGGGAACGACTATGGCTACACCTTC; cdr3_aa: CASSLWGNDYGYTF
clone_size: .; j_call: TRBJ2-4; d_call: TRBD2; v_call: TRBV7-2; cdr3_length: 16; cdr3_nt: TGTGCCAGCAGCTTAGTTGAGCGGGAGTGGCGAAACATTCAGTACTTC; cdr3_aa: CASSLVEREWRNIQYF
clone_size: .; j_call: TRBJ1-2; d_call: .; v_call: TRBV7-2; cdr3_length: 13; cdr3_nt: TGTGCCAGCACCCGTCCCCCCTATGGGGGCTACACCTTC; cdr3_aa: CASTRPPYGGYTF
clone_size: once; j_call: TRBJ1-2; d_call: .; v_call: TRBV4-3; cdr3_length: 14; cdr3_nt: TGCGCCAGCAGCCAAGGGTGGAACGGCTATGGCTACACCTTC; cdr3_aa: CASSQGWNGYGYTF